Below, 14 T cell receptor beta chains from the same sample are listed, as sequenced in a study of early T cells in non-severe SARS-CoV-2 infection. One entry per CDR3 protein, called by TCRdb with MiXCR from the 5' RACE reads. The data contain tens of thousands of distinct CDR3 sequences, around 4.1% of them singletons. Material for sequencing was whole blood. The source is an adult who was a healthcare worker with PCR-confirmed SARS-CoV-2 infection or an uninfected control (not recorded which).

This clonotype was observed many times. The V and J genes are TRBV6-1 and TRBJ1-1; D may be TRBD1 (6 bases). Germline V gene sequence: CDR1 MNHNS, CDR2 SASEGT. CDR3 length equals 15 residues. V was cut by 2 bases and J by 1 base, with 11 bases left in between. The CDR3 bases are TGTGCCAGCAGTGAATTTCAGGGGTGGAACACTGAAGCTTTCTTT. It specifies CASSEFQGWNTEAFF.

There are many counts of this clonotype. This chain joins TRBV5-4 and TRBJ2-6, with D unresolved. V lost 7 bases to trimming and J lost 4 bases, with 9 bases between them. The germline CDR1 and CDR2 sequences are SGHNT and YYREEE (reference sequence). The CDR3 covers 13 residues. DNA for the CDR3: TGTGCCAGCCTCCAGTCCGGGGCCAACGTCCTGACTTTC. It codes for CASLQSGANVLTF.

This clonotype was seen ten or more times. V and J are TRBV5-1 and TRBJ1-1; no firm D call. The CDR3 runs to 12 residues. With 4 bases removed from V and 3 bases from J, the gap between germline ends came to 7 bases. The germline gives CDR1 SGHRS, CDR2 YFSETQ. Here the CDR3 reads CASSRIDTEAFF. The CDR3 region has the DNA TGCGCCAGCAGCAGGATAGACACTGAAGCTTTCTTT.

This clonotype came up many times. The CDR3 DNA sequence: TGTGCCTGGAGTGCCGCGAACATTCAGTACTTC. This sequence encodes CAWSAANIQYF. The chain combines TRBV30 with TRBJ2-4, with D unresolved. The CDR3 contains 11 residues. Trimming took 1 base from V and 7 from J, leaving 5 bases between them. Germline CDR1 GTSNPN, CDR2 SVGIG (reference sequence).

In its sample, this clonotype was seen many times. The chain joins TRBV6-5 to TRBJ2-2; no firm D call. The V gene lost 4 bases and the J gene lost 9 bases, with 9 bases spanning the gap. This CDR3 has 12 amino acids. The germline gives CDR1 MNHEY, CDR2 SVGAGI. Here the CDR3 reads CASSSPKRELFF. CDR3 bases: TGTGCCAGCAGTTCTCCTAAGCGGGAGCTGTTTTTT.

This clonotype was picked up many times. The V call is TRBV6-6, the J call TRBJ1-2; D is ambiguous. CDR1 and CDR2 (germline): MNHNY, SVGAGI (reference sequence). Trimming took off 6 bases at V and 2 bases at J, with 13 bases between the two ends. The CDR3 contains 14 residues. The CDR3 reads CASRPSTDNYGYTF. The CDR3 DNA reads as TGTGCCAGCAGACCCTCGACGGACAACTATGGCTACACCTTC.

The chain joins TRBV19 to TRBJ1-1; D ambiguous. The CDR3 loop spans 13 amino acids. V lost 1 base to trimming and J lost 3 bases, with 6 bases between them. CDR1 is LNHDA and CDR2 is SQIVND in the germline V gene (reference sequence). CDR3 sequence reads: CASSIGGYTEAFF. CDR3 DNA sequence: TGTGCCAGTAGTATAGGCGGTTACACTGAAGCTTTCTTT.

This clonotype occurred a few times. The rearrangement links TRBV5-5 to TRBJ1-1, with D perhaps TRBD1 (5 bases). The CDR3 covers 15 residues. Per germline, CDR1 SGHKS and CDR2 YYEKEE (reference sequence). V was clipped by 3 bases and J by 1 base, with 13 bases between them. CDR3 coding DNA: TGTGCCAGCAGCTCCTCACAGGCTCCGAACACTGAAGCTTTCTTT. Translation gives CASSSSQAPNTEAFF.

This clonotype was observed many times. This rearrangement joins TRBV18 to TRBJ2-7; 7 bases align to TRBD2. Trimming took 6 bases from V and 2 from J; bases not matched to a gene: 7. This CDR3 region has 14 residues. Germline CDR1 and CDR2: KGHSH and LQKENI. In DNA, the CDR3 is TGTGCCAGCTCCCCAACTAGCGCAACCTACGAGCAGTACTTC. Protein: CASSPTSATYEQYF.

In its sample, this clonotype was seen many times. The chain is built from TRBV5-8 and TRBJ2-2, with unresolved D. V lost 6 bases, J lost 5 bases, and 5 bases lay in between. Looked up from germline, CDR1 is SGHTS and CDR2 is YDEGEE. This CDR3 contains 11 residues. The chain's CDR3 is CASTQTGELFF. The CDR3 bases are TGTGCCAGCACCCAAACCGGGGAGCTGTTTTTT.

The chain combines TRBV24-1 with TRBJ2-1; tentative D call: TRBD1 (7 bases). The CDR3 runs to 16 residues. Per germline, CDR1 KGHDR and CDR2 SFDVKD. Trimming left V 2 bases short and J 3 bases short, with 13 bases between. The CDR3 here is CATSDSPQGGYNEQFF. The CDR3 DNA sequence: TGTGCCACCAGTGATTCTCCGCAGGGGGGCTACAATGAGCAGTTCTTC.

This clonotype was counted only a few times. This chain joins TRBV7-2 and TRBJ1-4, with D hard to call. Trimming took off 5 bases at V and 8 bases at J, with 12 bases between the two ends. CDR1 is SGHTA and CDR2 is FQGNSA in the germline V gene. The CDR3 consists of 13 residues. The chain's CDR3 is CASSPYLTEKLFF. Here the CDR3 DNA reads TGTGCCAGCAGCCCTTACCTCACAGAAAAACTGTTTTTT.

V gene TRBV5-4 combines with J gene TRBJ1-6, with 8 bases aligning to TRBD1. This CDR3 is built from 14 residues. V gave up 4 bases and J gave up 10 bases; unmatched junction bases: 7. The germline V gene encodes CDR1 SGHNT and CDR2 YYREEE (reference sequence). Written as DNA, the CDR3 is TGTGCCAGCAGCGCAGGGGGCCTCAGCTCACCCCTCCACTTT. Its translation is CASSAGGLSSPLHF. Variable domain in full (rest from reference TRBV5-4 and TRBJ1-6): ETGVTQSPTHLIKTRGQQVTLRCSSQSGHNTVSWYQQALGQGPQFIFQYYREEENGRGNFPPRFSGLQFPNYSSELNVNALELDDSALYLCASSAGGLSSPLHFGNGTRLTVT.

This clonotype has at least ten counts. This CDR3 is CSVDPGGYEQYF. DNA of the CDR3: TGCAGCGTAGACCCCGGGGGTTACGAGCAGTACTTC. V gene TRBV29-1 combines with J gene TRBJ2-7; D is perhaps TRBD2 (6 bases). The CDR3 consists of 12 residues. CDR1 SQVTM and CDR2 ANQGSEA come from the germline V gene. The germline V and J ends were trimmed by 6 bases and 4 bases, with 13 bases remaining between them.